The 5 T cell receptor beta chains below were found in one sample sequenced in a study of blood T cells in healthy people across ages. PCR was performed a second time for roughly 7 to 12 cycles using a sample-barcoded 5' primer and a J-beta primer mix. In TCRdb, the 5' RACE reads were re-called with MiXCR into one record per CDR3 protein. The repertoire holds approximately 960,000 distinct CDR3 sequences, with 25% to 35% as singletons. These data were also reused for a study on T cells of mothers and their children.

Sequencing input: blood. All receptors derive from a woman aged 40 to 50 in good health.

This chain connects TRBV7-2 to TRBJ2-3; 8 nucleotides match TRBD1. Per germline, CDR1 SGHTA and CDR2 FQGNSA. This CDR3 has 15 residues. V was clipped by 5 bases and J by 3 bases; unmatched bases: 7. DNA for the CDR3: TGTGCCAGCAGCCTTGACAGGGGTTGGACAGATACGCAGTATTTT. This translates into CASSLDRGWTDTQYF.

The V gene is TRBV2, the J gene TRBJ2-1; D gene ambiguous. In germline, CDR1 is SNHLY, CDR2 FYNNEI. There are 13 residues in the CDR3. Trimming removed 6 bases at V and 7 bases at J, with 13 bases between. The CDR3 nucleotides are TGTGCCAGCAGGACCGGCATCATGAATGAGCAGTTCTTC. It translates to CASRTGIMNEQFF.

Remarks on this clonotype: A much larger clonotype is one base distant, so this may be a read error. In this CDR3 the conserved last residue, phenylalanine or tryptophan, is missing, so a read error is likely. The chain combines TRBV7-9 with TRBJ2-1, with D possibly TRBD1 on 5 matching bases. The V end was cut by 8 bases, the J end by 8 bases, with 16 bases between. Germline V gene lookup returns CDR1 SEHNR and CDR2 FQNEAQ (reference sequence). The CDR3 covers 13 residues. The CDR3 protein is CASVQGHLDEQFL. The CDR3 region has the DNA TGTGCCAGCGTTCAGGGCCATTTGGATGAGCAGTTCTTA.

About this clonotype itself: One end of the junction is discordant with germline, which a read error may explain. V is TRBV28 and J is TRBJ2-1; a weak D match, TRBD2 (5 bases). From germline, CDR1 is MDHEN and CDR2 SYDVKM. This CDR3 spans 11 amino acids. Here the CDR3 DNA reads TGTGCCAGCCCAGACGGGAATGAGCGGTTCTTC. This gives the protein CASPDGNERFF. Based on the CDR3 plus reference TRBV28 and TRBJ2-1, the full variable domain is DVKVTQSSRYLVKRTGEKVFLECVQDMDHENMFWYRQDPGLGLRLIYFSYDVKMKEKGDIPEGYSVSREKKERFSLILESASTNQTSMYLCASPDGNERFFGPGTRLTVL.

The chain recombines TRBV29-1 with TRBJ1-4; 9 nucleotides agree with TRBD1. Germline values: CDR1 SQVTM, CDR2 ANQGSEA. The CDR3 extends over 13 amino acids. V dropped 3 bases and J dropped 7; count of bases not matched to a gene: 3. CDR3 DNA: TGCAGCGTTGAGGGACAGGGACGTGAAAAACTGTTTTTT. This codes for CSVEGQGREKLFF.